This T cell receptor (beta chain) was obtained from a study of blood T cell repertoires in COVID-19. Whole-study context: The United States, Italy and Spain provided the acute and convalescent COVID-19 samples. PBMCs, B-cell-depleted T cells, or T cells were the source of the cDNA or gDNA that made up the material.

Authors' processing steps: From reference gene primer amplification, estimates of nucleated cell counts were derived. Using immunoSEQ multiplex PCR, the repertoire was profiled, and TCRdb retains in-frame clones only, with some absent. That table is the source of V, J and clone size, and D and trimming were worked out from the DNA. The sample holds over 200,000 clones; 75% to 90% are singletons and the top ten take roughly 6%. Germline CDR1 MNHNS, CDR2 SASEGT. V dropped 3 bases and J dropped 4; count of bases not matched to a gene: 6. This CDR3 region has 16 residues. The sequenced sample was peripheral blood. The sequence was obtained from a man between 60 and 75 years old who had recovered from COVID-19. The chain combines TRBV6-1 with TRBJ1-5, with 10 nucleotides matching TRBD1. In nucleotides, the CDR3 is TGTGCCAGCAGTGAGGGACAGGGGACGAATAATCAGCCCCAGCATTTT. It is translated as CASSEGQGTNNQPQHF.